The 28 T cell receptor beta chains in this list originate from one sample, sequenced in a study of beta chain features in type 1 diabetes. The investigators reverse transcribed all of the isolated RNA, so they sequenced expressed TCRB transcripts. TCRdb's table, derived via immunoSEQ multiplex PCR, lists solely in-frame clones and lacks some. The sample shows 640,000 or so clones, roughly 12% of them seen only once. These TCRs' antigens remain unknown. Study outcomes and limitations: Patients with Type 1 diabetes showed moderately but significantly shorter TCRB CDR3s in all four CD4+ subsets.

Source material: naive CD4+ T cells from blood. The receptors shown here come from a man younger than 30 with type 1 diabetes.

V gene TRBV6-5 combines with J gene TRBJ2-3; 8 bases map to TRBD1. Germline CDR1 is MNHEY and CDR2 is SVGAGI. CDR3 length: 16 residues. J gave up 1 base and V 0 bases, and 3 bases lay outside the gene matches. The chain's CDR3 is CASSYSKTGGTDTQYF. CDR3 coding DNA: TGTGCCAGCAGTTACTCGAAGACAGGGGGCACAGATACGCAGTATTTT.

This clone was seen a handful of times. This specimen includes other DNA sequences encoding the same CDR3. The genes are TRBV7-9 and TRBJ1-1; possibly TRBD1 for D (5 bases). The CDR3 covers 13 residues. The V and J ends lost 0 bases and 3 bases respectively, with 5 bases between them. CDR1 SEHNR and CDR2 FQNEAQ come from the germline V gene (reference sequence). This chain's CDR3 is CASSLAGDTEAFF. The CDR3 DNA follows: TGTGCCAGCAGCTTAGCGGGGGACACTGAAGCTTTCTTT.

This clone has only a few counts. V and J are TRBV28 and TRBJ2-7; 7 nucleotides line up with TRBD1. The CDR3 loop spans 15 amino acids. Germline CDR1 and CDR2: MDHEN and SYDVKM. The J segment lost 0 bases and the V segment lost 2 bases, leaving 4 bases of the junction unmatched. CDR3 sequence: CASSLTGTVSYEQYF. CDR3 in DNA: TGTGCCAGCAGTTTAACTGGGACAGTCTCCTACGAGCAGTACTTC. Full variable domain (remainder filled in from reference TRBV28 and TRBJ2-7): DVKVTQSSRYLVKRTGEKVFLECVQDMDHENMFWYRQDPGLGLRLIYFSYDVKMKEKGDIPEGYSVSREKKERFSLILESASTNQTSMYLCASSLTGTVSYEQYFGPGTRLTVT.

The table lists this clone with a few counts. The rearrangement joins TRBV28 to TRBJ1-1; D unresolved. The CDR3 consists of 12 residues. V lost 1 base, J lost 7 bases, and 7 bases lay in between. The V gene's germline CDR1 is MDHEN and CDR2 SYDVKM. The CDR3 here is CASSLSFGEAFF. The DNA for the CDR3 is TGTGCCAGCAGTTTATCTTTCGGTGAAGCTTTCTTT. Combining the CDR3 with reference TRBV28 and TRBJ1-1 gives the whole variable domain DVKVTQSSRYLVKRTGEKVFLECVQDMDHENMFWYRQDPGLGLRLIYFSYDVKMKEKGDIPEGYSVSREKKERFSLILESASTNQTSMYLCASSLSFGEAFFGQGTRLTVV.

This clone was seen only once. The V call is TRBV5-1, the J call TRBJ1-4; D gene unclear. The V end was cut by 4 bases, the J end by 0 bases, with 4 bases between. The CDR3 loop spans 13 amino acids. From germline, CDR1 is SGHRS and CDR2 YFSETQ. The CDR3 region has the DNA TGCGCCAGCAGCGCCGCAACTAATGAAAAACTGTTTTTT. Translating gives CASSAATNEKLFF.

This clone has just a few counts. J is TRBJ2-2 and V is TRBV30; the match to TRBD2 covers 8 bases. The CDR3 runs to 15 residues. Looked up from germline, CDR1 is GTSNPN and CDR2 is SVGIG (reference sequence). V dropped 2 bases and J dropped 5; count of bases not matched to a gene: 7. The CDR3 spells CAWSSGSGGTGELFF. As DNA, the CDR3 is TGTGCCTGGAGTTCAGGGAGCGGGGGAACCGGGGAGCTGTTTTTT. The complete variable domain, with remaining parts taken from reference TRBV30 and TRBJ2-2, reads SQTIHQWPATLVQPVGSPLSLECTVEGTSNPNLYWYRQAAGRGLQLLFYSVGIGQISSEVPQNLSASRPQDRQFILSSKKLLLSDSGFYLCAWSSGSGGTGELFFGEGSRLTVL.

The CDR3 spells CASGVGQTGTEAFF. The CDR3 DNA sequence: TGCGCCAGCGGCGTCGGACAAACAGGCACTGAAGCTTTCTTT. The genes are TRBV5-1 and TRBJ1-1; a possible D gene is TRBD1 (5 bases). V dropped 7 bases and J dropped 4 bases, with 17 bases sitting between them. The length of the CDR3 is 14 residues. Germline V gene data show CDR1 as SGHRS and CDR2 as YFSETQ. Drawing the rest from reference TRBV5-1 and TRBJ1-1, the complete variable domain is KAGVTQTPRYLIKTRGQQVTLSCSPISGHRSVSWYQQTPGQGLQFLFEYFSETQRNKGNFPGRFSGRQFSNSRSEMNVSTLELGDSALYLCASGVGQTGTEAFFGQGTRLTVV.

This clone was seen only a few times. The chain is built from TRBV11-3 and TRBJ2-7; TRBD1 agrees at 10 bases. The CDR3 is made up of 15 amino acids. Looked up from germline, CDR1 is SGHNT and CDR2 is YENEEA. The trim removed 5 bases at V and 4 bases at J, leaving 8 bases unmatched. CDR3 sequence (DNA): TGTGCCAGCAGCGCCCCCGGGACAGGGGTGTACGAGCAGTACTTC. This codes for CASSAPGTGVYEQYF.

The gene calls are TRBV28 and TRBJ2-5; possible D gene TRBD2, 5 bases. V gave up 6 bases and J gave up 4 bases, with 18 bases separating them. The CDR3 covers 15 residues. Looked up from germline, CDR1 is MDHEN and CDR2 is SYDVKM. CDR3: CASSPPVGGPETQYF. In nucleotides, the CDR3 is TGTGCCAGCAGCCCTCCCGTAGGAGGCCCAGAGACCCAGTACTTC.

This clone was seen a handful of times. The chain couples TRBV5-1 to TRBJ2-3; D gene unclear. The germline V gene has CDR1 SGHRS and CDR2 YFSETQ. The CDR3 loop spans 12 amino acids. Trimming took 5 bases from V and 1 from J, leaving 5 bases between them. CDR3 amino acids: CASSMGTDTQYF. In nucleotides, the CDR3 is TGCGCCAGCAGTATGGGCACAGATACGCAGTATTTT.

This sequence joins TRBV30 and TRBJ2-7; tentatively, D is TRBD1 (5 bases). The CDR3 is 15 amino acids. CDR1 GTSNPN and CDR2 SVGIG come from the germline V gene (reference sequence). Trimming left V 2 bases short and J 2 bases short, with 16 bases between. Here the CDR3 DNA reads TGTGCCTGGAGTATGGGGTTGACAGAAACCTACGAGCAGTACTTC. This codes for CAWSMGLTETYEQYF.

This clone was seen once. The J gene is TRBJ1-2, the V gene TRBV5-1; D gene ambiguous. CDR1 is SGHRS and CDR2 is YFSETQ in the germline V gene. V was cut by 7 bases and J by 5 bases, with 15 bases left in between. This CDR3 has 13 amino acids. The CDR3 region is CASEGGGGYGYTF. CDR3 DNA: TGCGCCAGCGAGGGAGGTGGAGGGTATGGCTACACCTTC.

Only a few counts were recorded for this clone. The chain links TRBV28 to TRBJ1-5; D is unclear. Germline CDR1 is MDHEN and CDR2 is SYDVKM. V was shortened by 3 bases and J by 4 bases, with 13 bases between the two germline ends. There are 15 residues in the CDR3. The CDR3 reads CASSLEWEGNQPQHF. The CDR3 coding sequence is TGTGCCAGCAGTTTGGAGTGGGAGGGAAATCAGCCCCAGCATTTT. Drawing the rest from reference TRBV28 and TRBJ1-5, the complete variable domain is DVKVTQSSRYLVKRTGEKVFLECVQDMDHENMFWYRQDPGLGLRLIYFSYDVKMKEKGDIPEGYSVSREKKERFSLILESASTNQTSMYLCASSLEWEGNQPQHFGDGTRLSIL.

The rearrangement joins TRBV11-2 to TRBJ2-7; 7 bases fit TRBD1. Germline V CDR1 and CDR2: SGHAT, FQNNGV. The V gene end was trimmed by 1 base and the J gene end by 1 base; junction bases not matched to a gene: 4. The CDR3 is 15 residues long. Here the CDR3 reads CASSLVGTVSYEQYF. The CDR3 DNA reads TGTGCCAGCAGCTTAGTCGGGACAGTTTCCTACGAGCAGTACTTC.

The chain employs TRBV30 and TRBJ2-2, with a possible D match to TRBD2 (5 bases). The V end lost 3 bases, the J end lost 5 bases, and 13 bases lay between the germline ends. Germline-derived CDR1 and CDR2 are GTSNPN and SVGIG (reference sequence). The CDR3 runs to 14 residues. The CDR3 loop is CAWSPGVFTGELFF. CDR3 DNA sequence: TGTGCCTGGAGCCCCGGGGTATTTACCGGGGAGCTGTTTTTT.

The CDR3 DNA sequence: TGTGCCACCAGCAGAGGGGTACAGGGGTATGCTAACTATGGCTACACCTTC. As protein: CATSRGVQGYANYGYTF. The chain couples TRBV15 to TRBJ1-2; 7 bases are shared with TRBD1. The CDR3 is 17 amino acids. Germline lookup yields CDR1 LNHNV and CDR2 YYDKDF (reference sequence). V lost 1 base and J lost 0; bases outside the gene matches: 8.

This clone was observed a handful of times. V is TRBV21-1 and J is TRBJ1-5. TRBV21-1 is annotated as a pseudogene. CDR3 length: 12 amino acids. The CDR3 sequence is CATLGRDQPQHF. The DNA of the CDR3 is TGTGCCACCCTCGGTCGGGATCAGCCCCAGCATTTT.

This clone appeared a few times. The chain has TRBV6-1 and TRBJ1-2; 11 positions agree with TRBD1. V trimming: 0 bases; J trimming: 7 bases; junction bases outside the gene matches: 16. Germline lookup yields CDR1 MNHNS and CDR2 SASEGT. The CDR3 runs to 19 residues. This chain's CDR3 is CASSEARPLDRGRDFGYTF. The CDR3 nucleotides are TGTGCCAGCAGTGAAGCGCGGCCTTTGGACAGGGGGCGCGATTTTGGCTACACCTTC.

V usage is TRBV28 and J usage is TRBJ2-3; 10 nucleotides match TRBD1. Germline assignment: CDR1 MDHEN and CDR2 SYDVKM. The CDR3 spans 14 residues. V lost 5 bases to trimming and J lost 4 bases; unmatched junction nucleotides: 3. The CDR3 coding sequence is TGTGCCAGCAGTCCCGGACAGGGGGCAGATACGCAGTATTTT. Translating gives CASSPGQGADTQYF.

The chain uses TRBV5-6 and TRBJ2-7; 9 nucleotides align to TRBD2. The CDR3 is made up of 15 amino acids. The germline V gene has CDR1 SGHDT and CDR2 YYEEEE. V lost 3 bases to trimming and J lost 3 bases; unmatched junction nucleotides: 7. CDR3 bases: TGTGCCAGCAGCTACACGACTAGCGGAGACTACGAGCAGTACTTC. The encoded protein is CASSYTTSGDYEQYF.

About this clone: A read error may account for a junction end that differs from germline. The rearrangement uses TRBV10-3 and TRBJ2-7, with D maybe TRBD1 (6 bases). The V gene's germline CDR1 is ENHRY and CDR2 SYGVKD. The CDR3 extends over 12 amino acids. CDR3 protein: CALRTANYEQYF. In DNA, the CDR3 is TGTGCCCTCAGGACAGCCAACTACGAGCAGTACTTC.

This clone was found a few times. The chain uses TRBV10-3 and TRBJ2-7; D is possibly TRBD1 (5 bases). The ends were cut back, 4 bases at V and 2 bases at J, with 9 bases in the middle. Germline loops: CDR1 ENHRY, CDR2 SYGVKD. This CDR3 contains 13 residues. This CDR3 is CAISGKGTYEQYF. CDR3 coding DNA: TGTGCCATCAGTGGGAAGGGGACCTACGAGCAGTACTTC.

This clone has only a few counts. The CDR3 DNA reads as TGTGCCACCAGCAGACCACTTGGCGGGGGAGAAGAGACCCAGTACTTC. Its protein is CATSRPLGGGEETQYF. The rearrangement links TRBV15 to TRBJ2-5; 7 nucleotides align to TRBD2. After removal of 2 bases from V and 3 bases from J, the junction contained 9 bases not matched to a gene. This CDR3 is built from 16 residues. Per the germline V gene, CDR1 is LNHNV and CDR2 is YYDKDF (reference sequence).

The V and J genes are TRBV6-6 and TRBJ2-1; D may be TRBD1 (5 bases). CDR1 is MNHNY, CDR2 SVGAGI, per germline (reference sequence). The V end was cut by 6 bases, the J end by 7 bases, with 16 bases between. The CDR3 totals 14 residues. The CDR3 DNA reads as TGTGCCAGCAGCCACAGGACGCACAGGAATGAGCAGTTCTTC. Its translation is CASSHRTHRNEQFF.

J is TRBJ2-1 and V is TRBV2; tentative D call: TRBD1 (6 bases). This CDR3 is 14 amino acids long. Germline assignment: CDR1 SNHLY and CDR2 FYNNEI. The V end lost 3 bases, the J end lost 2 bases, and 8 bases lay between the germline ends. The CDR3 region is CASSEWGPYNEQFF. CDR3 DNA: TGTGCCAGCAGTGAGTGGGGGCCCTACAATGAGCAGTTCTTC.

V is TRBV30 and J is TRBJ1-4; tentative D call: TRBD1 (5 bases). The germline V and J ends were trimmed by 0 bases and 0 bases, with 14 bases remaining between them. This CDR3 is 17 amino acids long. Germline V lookup: CDR1 GTSNPN, CDR2 SVGIG (reference sequence). DNA of the CDR3: TGTGCCTGGAGTGTAGGGGCAGGACCGGCAACTAATGAAAAACTGTTTTTT. Protein product: CAWSVGAGPATNEKLFF.

This clone was seen more than once but under ten times. CDR3: CASSIGMGTNTEAFF. CDR3 coding DNA: TGTGCCAGCAGTATCGGGATGGGGACCAACACTGAAGCTTTCTTT. The rearrangement uses TRBV28 and TRBJ1-1; TRBD1 might be the D (5 bases). Germline CDR1 and CDR2: MDHEN and SYDVKM. CDR3 length: 15 residues. V shed 5 bases and J shed 2 bases, with 15 bases lying between them.

A few counts support this clone. Other DNA sequences from this sample encode an identical CDR3 as well. CDR3 residues: CAISELEETQYF. The CDR3 DNA follows: TGTGCCATCAGTGAATTAGAAGAGACCCAGTACTTC. This sequence joins TRBV10-3 and TRBJ2-5, with D uncertain. Trimming removed 3 bases from V and 3 bases from J, with 5 bases in between. Germline V gene lookup returns CDR1 ENHRY and CDR2 SYGVKD. The CDR3 consists of 12 residues.